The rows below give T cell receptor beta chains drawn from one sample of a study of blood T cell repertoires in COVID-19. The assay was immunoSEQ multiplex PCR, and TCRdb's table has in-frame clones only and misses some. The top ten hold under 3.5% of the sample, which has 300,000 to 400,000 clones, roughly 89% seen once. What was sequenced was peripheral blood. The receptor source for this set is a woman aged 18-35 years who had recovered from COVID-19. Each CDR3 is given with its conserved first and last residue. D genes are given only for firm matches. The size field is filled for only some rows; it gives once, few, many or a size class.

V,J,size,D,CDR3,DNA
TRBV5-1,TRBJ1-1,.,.,CASSPGRSTTEAFF,TGCGCCAGCAGCCCGGGTCGCTCCACCACTGAAGCTTTCTTT
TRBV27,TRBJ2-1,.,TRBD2,CASTSLGGSSYNEQFF,TGTGCCAGCACCTCTCTAGGCGGGAGTTCCTACAATGAGCAGTTCTTC
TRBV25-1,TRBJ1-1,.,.,CASSGWMTQFEAFF,TGTGCCAGCAGTGGGTGGATGACTCAATTTGAAGCTTTCTTT
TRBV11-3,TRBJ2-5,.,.,CASTTDGEETQYF,TGTGCCAGCACAACGGACGGGGAAGAGACCCAGTACTTC
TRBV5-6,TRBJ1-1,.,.,CASSLGGSLNTEAFF,TGTGCCAGCAGCTTGGGTGGCTCATTGAACACTGAAGCTTTCTTT
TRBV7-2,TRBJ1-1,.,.,CASSLGRGVRTEAFF,TGTGCCAGCAGCTTAGGGCGGGGGGTAAGGACTGAAGCTTTCTTT
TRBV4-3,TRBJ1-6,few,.,CASSYQRTEQNSPLHF,TGCGCCAGCAGCTATCAAAGGACAGAACAAAACTCACCCCTCCACTTT
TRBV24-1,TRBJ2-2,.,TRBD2,CATSDPRLAGGELFF,TGTGCCACCAGTGACCCAAGACTAGCGGGCGGGGAGCTGTTTTTT
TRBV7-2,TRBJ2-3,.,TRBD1,CASRSDRGWSDTQYF,TGTGCCAGCAGATCCGACAGGGGGTGGTCAGATACGCAGTATTTT
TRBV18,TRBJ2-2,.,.,CASSPLGGMNTGELFF,TGTGCCAGCTCACCCTTGGGCGGGATGAACACCGGGGAGCTGTTTTTT
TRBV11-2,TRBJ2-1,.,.,CASSPSIGGEQFF,TGTGCCAGCAGCCCCAGCATTGGGGGCGAGCAGTTCTTC
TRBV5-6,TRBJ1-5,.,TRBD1,CASSSRTGGGNQPQHF,TGTGCCAGCAGCTCGAGGACAGGGGGCGGCAATCAGCCCCAGCATTTT
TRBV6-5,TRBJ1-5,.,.,CASSYSRGQPQHF,TGTGCCAGCAGTTACTCCCGGGGTCAGCCCCAGCATTTT
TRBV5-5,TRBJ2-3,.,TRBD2,CASSRGAGVVTDTQYF,TGTGCCAGCAGCAGGGGAGCGGGAGTTGTCACAGATACGCAGTATTTT